This record covers a single T cell receptor beta chain. Trimming pared 3 bases from V and 7 bases from J, leaving 10 bases between. Germline-derived CDR1 and CDR2 are MNHEY and SVGAGI. CDR3 length: 13 residues. These data come from a study of OX40 agonist ivuxolimab in advanced cancers. Overall study: Patients undergoing dose escalation presented with hepatocellular carcinoma, melanoma, renal cell or head and neck cancer.

The assay was immunoSEQ multiplex PCR, and TCRdb's table has in-frame clones only and misses some. Of 65,000 or so clones in the sample, 92% were seen once. The TCR sequence derives from an adult with an advanced solid tumor such as melanoma, head and neck, liver or kidney cancer. This specimen consisted of CD4+ or CD8+ T cells sorted from blood, obtained in a trial of the OX40 agonist ivuxolimab. This chain connects TRBV6-5 to TRBJ2-1, with TRBD2 as a possible D gene (5 bases). CDR3 residues: CASSYVGGNEQFF. The DNA of the CDR3 is TGTGCCAGCAGTTATGTTGGCGGGAATGAGCAGTTCTTC.